The entry below describes one T cell receptor (beta chain). This clone was detected once. The antigen this receptor binds is unknown. No base quality information exists; no much larger clone differs at one position. The library was made by the immunoSEQ multiplex PCR assay. TCRdb obtained this table from immuneACCESS and retained in-frame rearrangements with V and J assigned. These tables miss some clones; where compared with another copy, unresolved V genes account for less than half of the shortfall, and the remainder is unexplained. Across this sample there are thousands of clones, with around 81% seen only once. The top ten constitute 5% to 6.5% of the sample. These data belong to a study of tumour-infiltrating T cells in Burkitt lymphoma (dated by TCRdb to 2018 to 2021). With regard to the full study: Clinical outcome was correlated with TCR repertoire data, and overall and progression-free survival were found to be predicted by productive clonality independently of established prognosticators, including age at diagnosis.

V is reduced by 0 bases and J by 3 bases, leaving a spacing of 27 bases between them. The CDR3 goes from the cysteine to the phenylalanine over 20 residues. This entry keeps only the CDR3 DNA: 60 bases, framed from base 1. The germline V gene specifies SGDLS as CDR1 and YYNGEE as CDR2. This TCR was sampled from a human donor with diffuse large B-cell lymphoma. Sequenced: tumor tissue. The V and J genes are TRBV9 and TRBJ1-1; confidence is insufficient to name the D gene. For the CDR3, the sequence is CASSVVSRPFPTSTDTEAFF. The DNA sequence follows: TGTGCCAGCAGCGTAGTATCTAGGCCATTTCCAACTTCCACCGACACTGAAGCTTTCTTT.